This TCR beta chain was observed in a study of blood T cell repertoires in COVID-19. Whole-study context: The United States, Italy and Spain supplied acute and convalescent COVID-19 samples. From T cells, B-cell-depleted T cells, or PBMCs came the material, which was cDNA or gDNA.

As originally analysed: For nucleated cells, counts were estimated from reference gene primer amplification. TCRdb keeps only in-frame clones here, not all; method: immunoSEQ multiplex PCR. From that table come the V and J calls and clone size; the DNA was used to work out D and trimming. The sample shows about 190,000 clones, under 90% of them seen only once. Germline V CDR1 and CDR2: MDHEN, SYDVKM. CDR3 length equals 16 residues. Deletions cut 8 bases from V and 3 bases from J, with 23 bases between. This clonotype was obtained from a middle-aged man with acute or convalescent COVID-19. The specimen was peripheral blood. The chain carries TRBV28 and TRBJ2-7; D possibly corresponds to TRBD1 (6 bases). Written as DNA, the CDR3 is TGTGCCAGCCTGACTGCAACGACCACAGGGTACTACGAGCAGTACTTC. Translated, it gives CASLTATTTGYYEQYF.